A selection of T cell receptor beta chains follows, all from one sample in a study of OX40 agonist ivuxolimab in advanced cancers. Repertoires were generated with immunoSEQ multiplex PCR, while TCRdb's copy carries only in-frame clones and drops some. The table has over 20,000 clones, 85% to 90% seen once. The sequencing used CD4+ or CD8+ T cells sorted from blood, collected in a trial of the OX40 agonist ivuxolimab. The source of these receptors is an adult with an advanced solid tumor such as melanoma, head and neck, liver or kidney cancer. CDR3s include the opening cysteine and the closing phenylalanine or tryptophan. Fields, in order: D gene, clone size, J gene, V gene, CDR3 DNA, CDR3 protein. The D gene is left open where the match is weak. Clone size appears in some rows only: once, few, many, or a class for an expanded clone.

d_gene: TRBD2; abundance: NA; j_gene: TRBJ2-7; v_gene: TRBV11-2; CDR3nt: TGTGCCAGCAGCTACGCTAGCGGGGGATACTACGAGCAGTACTTC; CDR3aa: CASSYASGGYYEQYF
d_gene: NA; abundance: NA; j_gene: TRBJ2-2; v_gene: TRBV4-1; CDR3nt: TGCGCCAGCAGCCAAGATCACAGTAACACCGGGGAGCTGTTTTTT; CDR3aa: CASSQDHSNTGELFF
d_gene: NA; abundance: NA; j_gene: TRBJ1-1; v_gene: TRBV7-9; CDR3nt: TGTGCCAGCAGGGAAACCAGGAACACTGAAGCTTTCTTT; CDR3aa: CASRETRNTEAFF
d_gene: TRBD2; abundance: NA; j_gene: TRBJ2-2; v_gene: TRBV19; CDR3nt: TGTGCCAGTACCCTAGCGGGAGTTAACACCGGGGAGCTGTTTTTT; CDR3aa: CASTLAGVNTGELFF
d_gene: TRBD2; abundance: NA; j_gene: TRBJ2-7; v_gene: TRBV4-3; CDR3nt: TGCGCCAGCAGCCAAGGACTAGCAGATGCCTACGAGCAGTACTTC; CDR3aa: CASSQGLADAYEQYF
d_gene: NA; abundance: few; j_gene: TRBJ2-1; v_gene: TRBV29-1; CDR3nt: TGCAGCGGGGTTGAGTCCTACAATGAGCAGTTCTTC; CDR3aa: CSGVESYNEQFF
d_gene: TRBD2; abundance: NA; j_gene: TRBJ2-7; v_gene: TRBV9; CDR3nt: TGTGCCAGCAGCTTGCGGGGGGGCCCCTACGAGCAGTACTTC; CDR3aa: CASSLRGGPYEQYF
d_gene: NA; abundance: NA; j_gene: TRBJ2-1; v_gene: TRBV13; CDR3nt: TGTGCCAGCAGCGCCCAAGGAGCGGGTCCAAGTGAGCAGTTCTTC; CDR3aa: CASSAQGAGPSEQFF
d_gene: NA; abundance: NA; j_gene: TRBJ2-3; v_gene: TRBV7-8; CDR3nt: TGTGCCAGCAGCGTTCCCGCCTATGGGGGAACAGATACGCAGTATTTT; CDR3aa: CASSVPAYGGTDTQYF
d_gene: TRBD2; abundance: NA; j_gene: TRBJ2-7; v_gene: TRBV28; CDR3nt: TGTGCCAGCAGCGAGACTAGCGCTTCCATGGTATACGAGCAGTACTTC; CDR3aa: CASSETSASMVYEQYF
d_gene: TRBD1; abundance: once; j_gene: TRBJ2-2; v_gene: TRBV10-3; CDR3nt: TGTGCCATACAGGGGAAGACATCCGGGGAGCTGTTTTTT; CDR3aa: CAIQGKTSGELFF
d_gene: TRBD2; abundance: NA; j_gene: TRBJ2-7; v_gene: TRBV7-6; CDR3nt: TGTGCCAGCAGCTTAGCCACCAGACTAGCGGGGGGGCAGTACGAGCAGTACTTC; CDR3aa: CASSLATRLAGGQYEQYF
d_gene: TRBD1; abundance: NA; j_gene: TRBJ1-2; v_gene: TRBV6-1; CDR3nt: TGTGCCAGCATAAGGGGGCGATATGGCTACACCTTC; CDR3aa: CASIRGRYGYTF
d_gene: NA; abundance: NA; j_gene: TRBJ2-7; v_gene: TRBV7-9; CDR3nt: TGTGCCAGCAGCCAGGACTACCTCCAGTACTTC; CDR3aa: CASSQDYLQYF
d_gene: NA; abundance: NA; j_gene: TRBJ2-7; v_gene: TRBV9; CDR3nt: TGTGCCAGCAGCGGCGACCCTTCCTACGAGCAGTACTTC; CDR3aa: CASSGDPSYEQYF
d_gene: NA; abundance: NA; j_gene: TRBJ1-1; v_gene: TRBV2; CDR3nt: TGTGCCAGCAGTGAAGTAGTGGGGATGAACACTGAAGCTTTCTTT; CDR3aa: CASSEVVGMNTEAFF
d_gene: TRBD1; abundance: NA; j_gene: TRBJ1-1; v_gene: TRBV6-5; CDR3nt: TGTGCCAGCATAGACAGGGTTTTTACTGAAGCTTTCTTT; CDR3aa: CASIDRVFTEAFF
d_gene: TRBD2; abundance: once; j_gene: TRBJ2-1; v_gene: TRBV27; CDR3nt: TGTGCCAGCAGTTGGGGGGGAGGGGAGCAGTTCTTC; CDR3aa: CASSWGGGEQFF
d_gene: TRBD2; abundance: NA; j_gene: TRBJ2-5; v_gene: TRBV6-1; CDR3nt: TGTGCCAGCAGGGCCCGGGGGGTAGTGAAGACCCAGTACTTC; CDR3aa: CASRARGVVKTQYF
d_gene: NA; abundance: NA; j_gene: TRBJ2-5; v_gene: TRBV27; CDR3nt: TGTGCCAGCAGTTCTTGGGGTGCCCAAGAGACCCAGTACTTC; CDR3aa: CASSSWGAQETQYF
d_gene: NA; abundance: NA; j_gene: TRBJ2-1; v_gene: TRBV2; CDR3nt: TGTGCCAGCAGGACAGCGTATACCTACAATGAGCAGTTCTTC; CDR3aa: CASRTAYTYNEQFF
d_gene: TRBD1; abundance: NA; j_gene: TRBJ2-7; v_gene: TRBV19; CDR3nt: TGTGCCAGTAGTGCGGACAGGGGGCCAAATGACGAGCAGTACTTC; CDR3aa: CASSADRGPNDEQYF
d_gene: NA; abundance: NA; j_gene: TRBJ2-7; v_gene: TRBV11-3; CDR3nt: TGTGCCAGCAGCTTAGCCGGAACTAACTACGAGCAGTACTTC; CDR3aa: CASSLAGTNYEQYF
d_gene: NA; abundance: NA; j_gene: TRBJ2-1; v_gene: TRBV19; CDR3nt: TGTGCCAGTAGTCTCGTGGGAAACTCCTACAATGAGCAGTTCTTC; CDR3aa: CASSLVGNSYNEQFF
d_gene: NA; abundance: once; j_gene: TRBJ2-7; v_gene: TRBV7-3; CDR3nt: TGTGCCAGCAGCTTAAGTGGGGAGTACGAGCAGTACTTC; CDR3aa: CASSLSGEYEQYF
d_gene: TRBD1; abundance: NA; j_gene: TRBJ1-2; v_gene: TRBV15; CDR3nt: TGTGCCACTTCGGTCCAGAGGGGGCTAAACTATGGCTACACCTTC; CDR3aa: CATSVQRGLNYGYTF
d_gene: TRBD2; abundance: NA; j_gene: TRBJ2-3; v_gene: TRBV19; CDR3nt: TGTGCCAGTAGGACTAGCGGGGGGCCAGATACGCAGTATTTT; CDR3aa: CASRTSGGPDTQYF
d_gene: NA; abundance: NA; j_gene: TRBJ1-2; v_gene: TRBV5-5; CDR3nt: TGTGCCAGCAGCTTACTATTTATCCCCTACGGCTACACCTTC; CDR3aa: CASSLLFIPYGYTF
d_gene: NA; abundance: NA; j_gene: TRBJ2-2; v_gene: TRBV11-2; CDR3nt: TGTGCCAGCAGGCCTCCTTTCCGGGAGCTGTTTTTT; CDR3aa: CASRPPFRELFF
d_gene: NA; abundance: NA; j_gene: TRBJ2-1; v_gene: TRBV27; CDR3nt: TGTGCCAGCAGTTTAGGGGACATCTACAATGAGCAGTTCTTC; CDR3aa: CASSLGDIYNEQFF
d_gene: TRBD2; abundance: NA; j_gene: TRBJ2-2; v_gene: TRBV27; CDR3nt: TGTGCCAGCAGTTTCGCCCGACTAGCGGGACCGGCCGGGGAGCTGTTTTTT; CDR3aa: CASSFARLAGPAGELFF
d_gene: NA; abundance: few; j_gene: TRBJ1-5; v_gene: TRBV2; CDR3nt: TGTGCCAGCAGTGAATTCAGGTATAGCAATCAGCCCCAGCATTTT; CDR3aa: CASSEFRYSNQPQHF
d_gene: TRBD2; abundance: NA; j_gene: TRBJ2-1; v_gene: TRBV10-3; CDR3nt: TGTGCCATCACCAAAGCGGGGGGGTACAATGAGCAGTTCTTC; CDR3aa: CAITKAGGYNEQFF
d_gene: NA; abundance: NA; j_gene: TRBJ1-2; v_gene: TRBV6-5; CDR3nt: TGTGCCAGCAGTTACTCAGGCAACTATGGCTACACCTTC; CDR3aa: CASSYSGNYGYTF
d_gene: NA; abundance: NA; j_gene: TRBJ1-5; v_gene: TRBV2; CDR3nt: TGTGCCAGCAGTAACCGGGAGCGCAATCAGCCCCAGCATTTT; CDR3aa: CASSNRERNQPQHF
d_gene: NA; abundance: NA; j_gene: TRBJ1-5; v_gene: TRBV5-1; CDR3nt: TGCGCCAGCAGCTTGTGGGGCAATCAGCCCCAGCATTTT; CDR3aa: CASSLWGNQPQHF
d_gene: TRBD1; abundance: NA; j_gene: TRBJ1-2; v_gene: TRBV10-3; CDR3nt: TGTGCCATCAATGCCAAGGGACAGGGGGCGATGGACTATGGCTACACCTTC; CDR3aa: CAINAKGQGAMDYGYTF
d_gene: NA; abundance: NA; j_gene: TRBJ1-1; v_gene: TRBV7-9; CDR3nt: TGCGCCAGCAGCTTAATGACTACATCTGAAGCTTTCTTT; CDR3aa: CASSLMTTSEAFF
d_gene: TRBD2; abundance: NA; j_gene: TRBJ2-7; v_gene: TRBV2; CDR3nt: TGTGCCAGCACTGACCGCGGGAGGGCCTACGAGCAGTACTTC; CDR3aa: CASTDRGRAYEQYF
d_gene: TRBD1; abundance: NA; j_gene: TRBJ2-7; v_gene: TRBV4-1; CDR3nt: TGCGCCAGCAGCCAGGGACAGCTCTTAACCTACGAGCAGTACTTC; CDR3aa: CASSQGQLLTYEQYF
d_gene: NA; abundance: NA; j_gene: TRBJ2-7; v_gene: TRBV7-9; CDR3nt: TGTGCCAGCGTGGCGGGATACGAGCAGTACTTC; CDR3aa: CASVAGYEQYF
d_gene: NA; abundance: NA; j_gene: TRBJ2-1; v_gene: TRBV2; CDR3nt: TGTGCCAGCAGTGAAGTATCTCACAATGAGCAGTTCTTC; CDR3aa: CASSEVSHNEQFF